The source of this T cell receptor (beta chain) is a study of untreated major depressive disorder. The study's findings and limits: TRBV05-01 (Vbeta 5.1) usage was higher in CD4+ T cells of depressed patients than controls. Three preselected Vbeta families were the sole sequencing comparisons.

Comment on this clone: Its specificity is not known.

CDR3 size: 15 residues. Between the trimmed V and J ends, which lost 7 bases and 2 bases, there was a span of 18 bases. From germline, CDR1 is MNHEY and CDR2 SMNVEV (reference sequence). Method: immunoSEQ multiplex PCR; TCRdb's copy keeps in-frame clones and lacks some. The top ten clones hold less than 0.75% of a sample with 20,000 or so clones, more than 85% of them seen once. Each donor gave about 30 ml of EDTA blood. This receptor was taken from a woman in her 40s with major depressive disorder. This chain joins TRBV27 and TRBJ2-7; a possible D gene is TRBD1 (5 bases). Material for sequencing was CD4+ T cells from PBMCs. CDR3 nucleotide sequence: TGTGCCAGCAATAAGAATCCAGGGTCCACCTACGAGCAGTACTTC. Translated, it gives CASNKNPGSTYEQYF.